This T cell receptor beta chain was captured in a study of T cells in Graves' hyperthyroidism and ophthalmopathy. The CDR3 regions of TCR beta were amplified from RNA transcripts. An initial round of RT-PCR targeting the TCR CDR3 relied on the HTBI primer set. TCRdb re-called the multiplex PCR reads with MiXCR, one entry per CDR3 protein. Of 490,000 or so distinct CDR3 sequences in the sample, approximately 20% were seen once. This CDR3 has 22 residues. In germline, CDR1 is MDHEN, CDR2 SYDVKM. Trimming took off 7 bases at V and 9 bases at J, with 44 bases between the two ends. The study based diagnoses on clinical symptoms, serum thyroxine and TRAb, thyroid ultrasound and orbital computed tomography. Out of 10 ml of fresh peripheral blood came the PBMCs.

The rearrangement uses TRBV28 and TRBJ2-3; the D gene is possibly TRBD2 (11 bases). Sequencing was done on a sample of blood. The sequence came from a man aged 35 to 55 with Graves' ophthalmopathy. CDR3 coding DNA: TGTGCCAGCACTCCGGGACAGGGGTTTACCGGACTAGCGGGTCTCACCGCGTTAACGCAGTATTTT. Its protein product is CASTPGQGFTGLAGLTALTQYF.